This TCR beta chain originates from a study of blood T cell repertoires in COVID-19. Overall study context: The study drew acute and convalescent COVID-19 samples from the United States, Italy and Spain. Nucleic acid was either cDNA or gDNA, and it came from T cells, B-cell-depleted T cells, or PBMCs.

Original processing methods: Estimated nucleated cell counts came from reference gene primer amplification. Libraries were prepared by immunoSEQ multiplex PCR; TCRdb keeps only in-frame clonotypes and omits some of them. The V and J calls and clone size come from that table; D and trimming were worked out from the DNA. In the table there are 200,000 to 250,000 clones, over 75% of which are singletons. V was clipped by 4 bases and J by 3 bases; unmatched bases: 2. The CDR3 sequence is 15 residues long. The germline V gene encodes CDR1 SGHVS and CDR2 FNYEAQ. Sample: peripheral blood. The chain uses TRBV7-6 and TRBJ1-3, with 11 bases fitting TRBD1. This TCR came from a human donor in a cohort sampled during active COVID-19. DNA for the CDR3: TGTGCCAGCAGCTCGGGACAGGGGGTTGGAAACACCATATATTTT. This sequence encodes CASSSGQGVGNTIYF.